This T cell receptor (beta chain) was documented in a study of shared clonotypes between healthy human individuals. Measured with immunoSEQ multiplex PCR; TCRdb has only the in-frame clones, and not every one. In the table there are approximately 2.5 million clones, approximately 93% of which are singletons. The germline V gene encodes CDR1 SGHVS and CDR2 FQNEAQ. With V trimmed by 5 bases and J by 4 bases, 12 bases remained unmatched. The CDR3 has 16 residues. The receptor comes from a man younger than 35 in good health. Some clones in this sample may be carry-over from other donors' samples. The chain uses TRBV7-8 and TRBJ2-3, with 7 bases identical to TRBD1. What was sequenced was naive CD4+ T cells from PBMCs. Subset specified: CD45RA+ positively selected. The CDR3 coding sequence is TGTGCCAGCAGCCCATTAAGAGGGGGCGTTTCAGATACGCAGTATTTT. Its protein is CASSPLRGGVSDTQYF.